Below, 17 T cell receptor beta chains from the same sample are listed, as sequenced in a study of beta chain features in type 1 diabetes. The authors reverse transcribed all of the isolated RNA, so sequencing captured expressed TCRB transcripts. TCRdb keeps only in-frame clones here, not all; method: immunoSEQ multiplex PCR. The sample yields 300,000 to 400,000 clones, approximately 8% seen once. Sequenced material: central memory CD4+ T cells from blood. These receptor sequences come from a woman aged 18-29 years in good health.

This clone turned up a few times. CDR3 loop: CASSFSSLYGYTF. Here the CDR3 DNA reads TGTGCCAGCAGTTTTTCCAGCCTCTATGGCTACACCTTC. This chain links TRBV28 with TRBJ1-2; no reliable D call. The V and J ends lost 3 bases and 4 bases respectively, with 9 bases between them. This CDR3 contains 13 residues. Germline CDR1 and CDR2: MDHEN and SYDVKM.

The DNA of the CDR3 is TGTGCCAGCACTCGGGACAGGGAATACTATGGCTACACCTTC. This encodes CASTRDREYYGYTF. This chain links TRBV6-1 with TRBJ1-2; 9 bases are shared with TRBD1. Germline loops: CDR1 MNHNS, CDR2 SASEGT. This CDR3 region has 14 residues. Losses at the gene ends were 7 bases for V and 3 bases for J; bases not matched to a gene: 6.

This clone was seen a few times. This CDR3 is CASARSHDEQFF. The CDR3 DNA follows: TGTGCCAGCGCTCGGAGCCACGATGAGCAGTTCTTC. The genes are TRBV7-8 and TRBJ2-1; D not resolved. The CDR3 is 12 residues long. Between the trimmed V and J ends, which lost 8 bases and 8 bases, there was a span of 13 bases. Per germline, CDR1 SGHVS and CDR2 FQNEAQ.

The rearrangement uses TRBV27 and TRBJ2-1, with TRBD1 matching 8 bases. Germline CDR1 MNHEY, CDR2 SMNVEV (reference sequence). This CDR3 region has 18 residues. V gave up 5 bases and J gave up 5 bases; unmatched junction bases: 17. The CDR3 region has the DNA TGTGCCAGCAGTATCGGACAGGGAAGAGGGGGAGGTCACAATGAGCAGTTCTTC. The encoded protein is CASSIGQGRGGGHNEQFF.

The gene calls are TRBV9 and TRBJ1-1; D is undetermined. V lost 2 bases and J lost 1, with 9 bases in between. Germline V gene sequence: CDR1 SGDLS, CDR2 YYNGEE. This CDR3 is 14 amino acids long. CDR3 region: CASSVGPKNTEAFF. The CDR3 region has the DNA TGTGCCAGCAGCGTGGGCCCTAAGAACACTGAAGCTTTCTTT.

The V gene is TRBV7-8, the J gene TRBJ2-7, with D uncertain. Trimming left V 1 base short and J 6 bases short, with 4 bases between. The CDR3 has 11 residues. Looked up from germline, CDR1 is SGHVS and CDR2 is FQNEAQ. CDR3 protein: CASSLVLEQYF. CDR3 nucleotide sequence: TGTGCCAGCAGCTTAGTTCTCGAGCAGTACTTC.

This clone was picked up a small number of times. This specimen includes other DNA sequences encoding the same CDR3. J is TRBJ1-5 and V is TRBV2; 8 bases align to TRBD1. The CDR3 totals 14 residues. The V gene's germline CDR1 is SNHLY and CDR2 FYNNEI. V dropped 4 bases and J dropped 7; count of bases not matched to a gene: 6. CDR3 residues: CASSATGGRQPQHF. The CDR3 coding sequence is TGTGCCAGCAGTGCTACAGGGGGTAGGCAGCCCCAGCATTTT.

The CDR3 region is CASSLQGITDTQYF. CDR3 nucleotide sequence: TGCGCCAGCAGCTTGCAGGGGATCACAGATACGCAGTATTTT. V gene TRBV5-1 combines with J gene TRBJ2-3; tentative D call: TRBD1 (6 bases). Germline V CDR1 and CDR2: SGHRS, YFSETQ. Trimming cost V 1 base and J 2 bases, with 8 bases left between them. This CDR3 has 14 amino acids.

The rearrangement links TRBV28 to TRBJ1-2; D unclear. Trimming left V 10 bases short and J 2 bases short, with 14 bases between. The CDR3 length is 13 residues. The germline gives CDR1 MDHEN, CDR2 SYDVKM. In nucleotides, the CDR3 is TGTGCCACCTCTTCAGGCAGGAACTATGGCTACACCTTC. This translates into CATSSGRNYGYTF.

The V call is TRBV6-5, the J call TRBJ1-2; possible D gene TRBD1, 5 bases. V was shortened by 5 bases and J by 4 bases, with 11 bases between the two germline ends. CDR1 and CDR2 (germline): MNHEY, SVGAGI. There are 13 residues in the CDR3. The CDR3: CASSRQQGYGYTF. The CDR3 DNA sequence: TGTGCCAGCAGTCGACAGCAGGGCTATGGCTACACCTTC.

The rearrangement links TRBV7-2 to TRBJ2-7; 13 bases are shared with TRBD2. The V and J ends lost 6 bases and 5 bases, in that order; junction bases with no gene match: 4. CDR1 is SGHTA and CDR2 is FQGNSA in the germline V gene. The CDR3 consists of 14 residues. The CDR3 nucleotides are TGTGCCAGCAGTACTAGCGGGAGGGAACACGAGCAGTACTTC. This codes for CASSTSGREHEQYF. Full variable domain (rest looked up from reference TRBV7-2 and TRBJ2-7): GAGVSQSPSNKVTEKGKDVELRCDPISGHTALYWYRQSLGQGLEFLIYFQGNSAPDKSGLPSDRFSAERTGGSVSTLTIQRTQQEDSAVYLCASSTSGREHEQYFGPGTRLTVT.

The rearrangement joins TRBV5-4 to TRBJ2-4; no clear D gene. Germline V gene sequence: CDR1 SGHNT, CDR2 YYREEE (reference sequence). The V end lost 0 bases, the J end lost 6 bases, and 13 bases lay between the germline ends. The CDR3 covers 15 residues. CDR3 sequence (DNA): TGTGCCAGCAGCTTGGATTCAGGATCCCTAAACATTCAGTACTTC. Translating it yields CASSLDSGSLNIQYF.

A few counts support this clone. The junction differs from germline at one of its ends, possibly a read error. The chain couples TRBV28 to TRBJ2-7, with D unclear. CDR3 size: 12 residues. In germline, CDR1 is MDHEN, CDR2 SYDVKM. In DNA, the CDR3 is TGTGCCAGCAGCCCGAGGAGTGTCACATCCAACTTC. Amino acids: CASSPRSVTSNF.

The rearrangement joins TRBV7-9 to TRBJ2-7; TRBD1 agrees at 8 bases. The CDR3 contains 16 residues. Germline CDR1 SEHNR, CDR2 FQNEAQ (reference sequence). With V trimmed by 4 bases and J by 0 bases, 8 bases remained unmatched. In nucleotides, the CDR3 is TGTGCCAGCAGCTCCCGAGGACAGGGAAGCTCCTACGAGCAGTACTTC. This codes for CASSSRGQGSSYEQYF.

This clone was recorded once. V gene TRBV7-8 combines with J gene TRBJ1-2, with D possibly being TRBD1 (6 bases). The V end was cut by 4 bases, the J end by 6 bases, with 9 bases between. This CDR3 spans 12 amino acids. Germline V gene sequence: CDR1 SGHVS, CDR2 FQNEAQ. Here the CDR3 reads CASSSSGDGYTF. CDR3 DNA sequence: TGTGCCAGCAGCTCGTCAGGGGATGGCTACACCTTC.

This sequence joins TRBV5-1 and TRBJ2-2; 7 nucleotides agree with TRBD2. The germline CDR1 and CDR2 sequences are SGHRS and YFSETQ. The CDR3 is 16 amino acids. With V trimmed by 4 bases and J by 2 bases, 8 bases remained unmatched. The CDR3 reads CASSPNLAGNTGELFF. The CDR3 coding sequence is TGCGCCAGCAGCCCTAACTTAGCGGGCAACACCGGGGAGCTGTTTTTT.

V usage is TRBV5-6 and J usage is TRBJ2-7; D might be TRBD1 (6 bases). The ends were cut back, 4 bases at V and 3 bases at J, with 20 bases in the middle. Germline CDR1 SGHDT, CDR2 YYEEEE. The CDR3 length is 16 residues. DNA of the CDR3: TGTGCCAGCAGCGTAACGACAGGCCCCTCACTCTACGAGCAGTACTTC. Its translation: CASSVTTGPSLYEQYF.